This TCR beta chain was observed in a study of T-cell memory formation after mild COVID-19. Trimming left V 7 bases short and J 1 base short, with 13 bases between. CDR3 size: 15 residues. Germline-derived CDR1 and CDR2 are SGHTA and FQGNSA. MiXCR was run by TCRdb on the 5' RACE reads, yielding one entry per CDR3 protein. The repertoire holds 210,000 or so distinct CDR3 sequences, with roughly a tenth as singletons. Study findings and constraints: Clones that shrank (day 15 to 85) were balanced CD4/CD8, whereas later expanders leaned CD4+. The main location of contracting CD4+ clones was CM and EM, and that of contracting CD8+ clones was EMRA.

Comment on this clonotype: Its antigen is currently unknown.

This TCR came from a man aged 18 to 29 who had mild COVID-19 (a few samples of this study predate the infection). Cell type and time point are not known. The chain couples TRBV7-2 to TRBJ2-2; either TRBD1 or TRBD2 may fit D (5 bases each). Input material: PBMCs or a T cell subset sorted from them (not recorded which). CDR3 loop: CASTLPGQNTGELFF. The CDR3 coding sequence is TGTGCCAGCACCCTTCCGGGGCAGAACACCGGGGAGCTGTTTTTT.